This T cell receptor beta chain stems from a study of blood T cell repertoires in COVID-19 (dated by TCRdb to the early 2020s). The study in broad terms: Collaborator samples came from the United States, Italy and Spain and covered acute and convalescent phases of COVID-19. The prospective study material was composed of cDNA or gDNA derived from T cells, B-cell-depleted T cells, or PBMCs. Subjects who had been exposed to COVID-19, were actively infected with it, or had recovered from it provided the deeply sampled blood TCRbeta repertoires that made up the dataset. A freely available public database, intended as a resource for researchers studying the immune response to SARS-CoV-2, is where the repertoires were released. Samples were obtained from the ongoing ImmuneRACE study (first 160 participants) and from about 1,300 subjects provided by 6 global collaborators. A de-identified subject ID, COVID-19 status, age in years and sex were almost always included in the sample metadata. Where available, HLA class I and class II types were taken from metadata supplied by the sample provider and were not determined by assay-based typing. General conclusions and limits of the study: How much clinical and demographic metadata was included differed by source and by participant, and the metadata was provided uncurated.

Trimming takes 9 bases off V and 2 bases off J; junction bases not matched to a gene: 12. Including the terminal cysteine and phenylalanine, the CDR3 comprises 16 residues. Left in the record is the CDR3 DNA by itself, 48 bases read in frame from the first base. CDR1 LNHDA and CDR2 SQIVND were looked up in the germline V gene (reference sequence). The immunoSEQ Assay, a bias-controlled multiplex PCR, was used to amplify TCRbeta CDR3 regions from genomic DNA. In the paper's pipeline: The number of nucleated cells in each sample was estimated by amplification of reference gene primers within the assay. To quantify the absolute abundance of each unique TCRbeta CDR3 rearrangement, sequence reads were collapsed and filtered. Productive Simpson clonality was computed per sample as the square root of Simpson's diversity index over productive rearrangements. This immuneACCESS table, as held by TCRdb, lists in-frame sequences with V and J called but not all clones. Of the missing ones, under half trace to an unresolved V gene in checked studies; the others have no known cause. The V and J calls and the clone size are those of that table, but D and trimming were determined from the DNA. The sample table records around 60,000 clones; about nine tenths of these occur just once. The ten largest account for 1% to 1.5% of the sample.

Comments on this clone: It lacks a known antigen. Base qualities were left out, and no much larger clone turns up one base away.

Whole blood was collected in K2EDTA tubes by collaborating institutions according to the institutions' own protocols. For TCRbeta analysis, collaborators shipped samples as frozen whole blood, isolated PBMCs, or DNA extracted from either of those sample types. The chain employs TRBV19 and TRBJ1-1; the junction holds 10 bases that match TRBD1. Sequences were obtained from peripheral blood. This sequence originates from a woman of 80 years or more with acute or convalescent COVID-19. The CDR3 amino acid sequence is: CASSPGTGVGNTEAFF. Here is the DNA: TGTGCCAGCAGCCCCGGGACAGGGGTAGGTAACACTGAAGCTTTCTTT.